A single sample is the source of the 27 T cell receptor beta chains below, sequenced in a study of blood T cell repertoires in COVID-19 (dated by TCRdb to the early 2020s). Receptor libraries were prepared by the immunoSEQ multiplex PCR assay. The immuneACCESS repertoire file appears here via TCRdb, limited to in-frame rearrangements. These files lack a portion of the clones; in checked studies, under half of the deficit traces to unresolved V genes, and the cause of the others is not known. The sample table shows roughly 250,000 clones, and approximately 85% are seen once. The top ten hold 0.87% of the sample. The sequenced material came from peripheral blood. Receptors originate from a human donor with COVID-19, enrolled during active disease. The donor label of this sample is uncertain.

This clone showed up just once. This chain's CDR3 is CASTPSPGQFHEQYF. DNA of the CDR3: TGTGCCAGTACCCCTTCTCCGGGACAGTTTCACGAGCAGTACTTC. The chain carries TRBV19 and TRBJ2-7; 7 bases match TRBD1. Germline loops: CDR1 LNHDA, CDR2 SQIVND (reference sequence). Germline trimming cut 7 bases from V and 5 bases from J; bases unmatched to any gene: 14. The CDR3 runs 15 residues. The complete variable domain, with remaining parts taken from reference TRBV19 and TRBJ2-7, reads DGGITQSPKYLFRKEGQNVTLSCEQNLNHDAMYWYRQDPGQGLRLIYYSQIVNDFQKGDIAEGYSVSREKKESFPLTVTSAQKNPTAFYLCASTPSPGQFHEQYFGPGTRLTVT.

This clone was counted once. The chain is built from TRBV28 and TRBJ1-6; tentatively, D is TRBD1 (5 bases). CDR1 is MDHEN and CDR2 is SYDVKM in the germline V gene. This CDR3 comprises 15 residues. Trimming removed 6 bases from V and 7 bases from J, with 16 bases in between. The CDR3 DNA follows: TGTGCCAGCAGAACCCCGGGGGATGGGAATTCACCCCTCCACTTT. It codes for CASRTPGDGNSPLHF.

This clone was recorded once. The gene calls are TRBV12-3 or TRBV12-4 and TRBJ1-2; weak D call: TRBD1 (5 bases). The V and J ends lost 1 base and 4 bases respectively, with 7 bases between them. The CDR3 covers 13 residues. CDR3: CASSLEGVYGYTF. The CDR3 DNA is TGTGCCAGCAGTTTAGAAGGGGTCTATGGCTACACCTTC.

This chain links TRBV21-1 with TRBJ2-2; TRBD2 was called by the table and not checked on the DNA. TRBV21-1 counts as a pseudogene. The CDR3 has 15 amino acids. CDR3 bases: TGTGCCAGCAGCAAAGCCGACTACCATACCGGGGAGCTGTTTTTT. This codes for CASSKADYHTGELFF.

This clone was picked up one time. The rearrangement uses TRBV20-1 and TRBJ2-1, with 9 bases lining up with TRBD2. Germline CDR1 DFQATT, CDR2 SNEGSKA (reference sequence). Trimming took 3 bases from V and 4 from J; bases not matched to a gene: 10. CDR3 length: 16 residues. CDR3 sequence (DNA): TGCAGTGCTAGTTGGGGTGCGGGAGGGGGGTACAATGAGCAGTTCTTC. Protein product: CSASWGAGGGYNEQFF.

The chain is built from TRBV25-1 and TRBJ1-6; 8 positions match TRBD1. The germline V gene has CDR1 MGHDK and CDR2 SYGVNS. V lost 4 bases, J lost 1 base, and 3 bases stayed unmatched. The CDR3 is 16 amino acids. The CDR3 coding sequence is TGTGCCAGCAGTGCAGGGGGCTTATCCTATAATTCACCCCTCCACTTT. It translates to CASSAGGLSYNSPLHF.

V and J are TRBV5-1 and TRBJ2-1, with 8 bases identical to TRBD1. The CDR3 has 14 residues. Germline V CDR1 and CDR2: SGHRS, YFSETQ. V lost 4 bases to trimming and J lost 10 bases; unmatched junction nucleotides: 10. CDR3 DNA: TGCGCCAGCAGCCTACCCGACAGGGGCTCGGAGCAGTTCTTC. Translation gives CASSLPDRGSEQFF.

The chain joins TRBV5-1 to TRBJ1-1; D is perhaps TRBD1 (5 bases). The CDR3 has 16 amino acids. The V end was cut by 0 bases, the J end by 1 base, with 13 bases between. The germline V gene encodes CDR1 SGHRS and CDR2 YFSETQ. CDR3 sequence: CASSLDGAGGNTEAFF. The CDR3 DNA is TGCGCCAGCAGCTTGGATGGGGCGGGAGGGAACACTGAAGCTTTCTTT.

The rearrangement links TRBV7-9 to TRBJ1-4; possible D gene TRBD1, 6 bases. CDR1 SEHNR and CDR2 FQNEAQ come from the germline V gene (reference sequence). With 3 bases removed from V and 4 bases from J, the gap between germline ends came to 9 bases. This CDR3 region has 14 residues. In DNA, the CDR3 is TGTGCCAGCAGCTTGTCCAGGGGTAATGAAAAACTGTTTTTT. It is translated as CASSLSRGNEKLFF.

The chain uses TRBV30 and TRBJ2-7, with D perhaps matching TRBD2 (5 bases). CDR3 length equals 14 residues. The germline gives CDR1 GTSNPN, CDR2 SVGIG (reference sequence). V was clipped by 0 bases and J by 6 bases, with 15 bases between them. The DNA of the CDR3 is TGTGCCTGGAGTGTATTACTCCGGGGTGGCGAGCAGTACTTC. This codes for CAWSVLLRGGEQYF.

This clone came up a few times. This chain links TRBV11-2 with TRBJ1-1; 7 positions match TRBD1. The germline CDR1 and CDR2 sequences are SGHAT and FQNNGV. V lost 2 bases and J lost 5; bases outside the gene matches: 11. The CDR3 is 16 residues long. The CDR3 region is CASSLSRGRGWTEAFF. The CDR3 nucleotides read TGTGCCAGCAGCTTATCGCGGGGCAGGGGGTGGACTGAAGCTTTCTTT.

This rearrangement joins TRBV29-1 to TRBJ1-1, with D perhaps TRBD1 (6 bases). The CDR3 is 13 amino acids. Germline CDR1 and CDR2: SQVTM and ANQGSEA. The V end was cut by 8 bases, the J end by 0 bases, with 13 bases between. The CDR3 protein is CSFAGAMNTEAFF. The CDR3 region has the DNA TGCAGCTTCGCAGGGGCAATGAACACTGAAGCTTTCTTT.

As for this clone: One end of the junction fails to match germline, which may point to a read error. The chain recombines TRBV28 with TRBJ1-5; 9 positions agree with TRBD1. Germline-derived CDR1 and CDR2 are MDHEN and SYDVKM. The CDR3 covers 14 residues. CDR3 amino acids: CASRPTGGKQPQHF. The CDR3 DNA reads as TGTGCCAGCAGGCCCACAGGGGGCAAACAGCCCCAGCATTTT.

V is TRBV7-3 and J is TRBJ2-3, with TRBD2 identical over 13 bases. Per germline, CDR1 SGHTA and CDR2 FQGTGA. J lost 8 bases, V lost 5 bases, and 7 bases had no gene match. This CDR3 is 15 amino acids long. CDR3 coding DNA: TGTGCCAGCAGCATGGGACTAGCGGGAATGGTTACGCAGTATTTT. Its protein product is CASSMGLAGMVTQYF.

The rearrangement uses TRBV5-4 and TRBJ2-7; 10 nucleotides line up with TRBD1. This CDR3 spans 16 amino acids. The germline V gene encodes CDR1 SGHNT and CDR2 YYREEE (reference sequence). After removal of 4 bases from V and 5 bases from J, the junction contained 12 bases not matched to a gene. The CDR3 DNA reads TGTGCCAGCAGCGTTGGCCAGGGGACAGGGGCGAACGAGCAGTACTTC. Amino acids: CASSVGQGTGANEQYF.

The chain joins TRBV6-5 to TRBJ2-5; 9 nucleotides line up with TRBD1. The CDR3 has 14 residues. Germline assignment: CDR1 MNHEY and CDR2 SVGAGI. J gave up 5 bases and V 6 bases, and 7 bases lay outside the gene matches. CDR3 nucleotide sequence: TGTGCCAGCAGACCAACAGGGGGCGCGGAGACCCAGTACTTC. It is translated as CASRPTGGAETQYF.

This clone was seen more than once but under ten times. The rearrangement joins TRBV11-2 to TRBJ2-7, with 11 bases matching TRBD1. With 1 base clipped from V and 3 bases from J, the junction kept 5 bases outside the gene matches. This CDR3 has 16 residues. Germline CDR1 reads SGHAT; CDR2 reads FQNNGV. CDR3 DNA sequence: TGTGCCAGCAGCTTAGTGGTGGGACAGGGGGGCTACGAGCAGTACTTC. Its translation is CASSLVVGQGGYEQYF.

V usage is TRBV28 and J usage is TRBJ2-7, with 8 bases fitting TRBD2. CDR1 and CDR2 (germline): MDHEN, SYDVKM. The CDR3 is 15 residues long. With V trimmed by 5 bases and J by 3 bases, 9 bases remained unmatched. CDR3 nucleotide sequence: TGTGCCAGCAGTCCGCCGGGACTAGGAGTCTACGAGCAGTACTTC. Translation: CASSPPGLGVYEQYF.

The V gene is TRBV5-1, the J gene TRBJ1-2; TRBD1 matches at 8 bases. Trimming removed 4 bases from V and 7 bases from J; junction bases left unmatched: 6. CDR1 is SGHRS and CDR2 is YFSETQ in the germline V gene. The CDR3 is made up of 13 amino acids. The CDR3 DNA reads as TGCGCCAGCAGCCCGGACAGGGTTCTTGGCTACACCTTC. Translation: CASSPDRVLGYTF.

The V and J genes are TRBV6-4 and TRBJ2-2, with D perhaps matching TRBD1 (6 bases). In germline, CDR1 is MRHNA, CDR2 SNTAGT. V shed 6 bases and J shed 0 bases, with 14 bases lying between them. This CDR3 is built from 16 residues. CDR3 DNA: TGTGCCAGCAGCGTTCAGGGGACCCCGAACACCGGGGAGCTGTTTTTT. This gives the protein CASSVQGTPNTGELFF.

This chain links TRBV7-9 with TRBJ2-6; 8 nucleotides agree with TRBD1. The germline V gene encodes CDR1 SEHNR and CDR2 FQNEAQ (reference sequence). The CDR3 contains 15 residues. The V gene end was trimmed by 8 bases and the J gene end by 3 bases; junction bases not matched to a gene: 6. CDR3 residues: CASLTGVYGANVLTF. The CDR3 DNA sequence: TGTGCCAGCTTGACAGGGGTATATGGGGCCAACGTCCTGACTTTC.

V is TRBV7-2 and J is TRBJ2-7, with a weak D call TRBD1 (6 bases). The CDR3 has 15 residues. V was clipped by 1 base and J by 3 bases, with 13 bases between them. Germline V CDR1 and CDR2: SGHTA, FQGNSA. The CDR3 region has the DNA TGTGCCAGCAGCTTAGGGGGTGGACAGTACTACGAGCAGTACTTC. Protein: CASSLGGGQYYEQYF.

The rearrangement links TRBV27 to TRBJ2-7; 7 bases agree with TRBD1. In germline, CDR1 is MNHEY, CDR2 SMNVEV (reference sequence). Trimming at V came to 6 bases and at J to 7 bases, leaving 12 bases not matched to a gene. The CDR3 sequence is 14 residues long. CDR3 residues: CASSRDRLSLEQYF. CDR3 nucleotide sequence: TGTGCCAGCAGCAGGGACAGACTTTCCTTGGAGCAGTACTTC.

This clone is a singleton in its sample. The chain carries TRBV5-4 and TRBJ1-2; a weak D match, TRBD1 (5 bases). Trimming took 2 bases from V and 3 from J, leaving 11 bases between them. The germline V gene encodes CDR1 SGHNT and CDR2 YYREEE (reference sequence). The CDR3 runs to 14 residues. The CDR3 sequence is CASSFDSKYYGYTF. As DNA, the CDR3 is TGTGCCAGCAGCTTTGACAGTAAATACTATGGCTACACCTTC.

The chain combines TRBV7-9 with TRBJ1-3; the D gene is possibly TRBD1 (6 bases). CDR1 SEHNR and CDR2 FQNEAQ come from the germline V gene (reference sequence). This CDR3 comprises 15 residues. V shed 1 base and J shed 6 bases, with 13 bases lying between them. This CDR3 reads CASSLVRGETNTIYF. The CDR3 DNA reads TGTGCCAGCAGCTTAGTCAGGGGAGAAACAAACACCATATATTTT.

The V and J genes are TRBV5-4 and TRBJ1-2, with 8 bases that match TRBD1. Germline CDR1 and CDR2: SGHNT and YYREEE (reference sequence). Trimming took 4 bases from V and 8 from J; bases not matched to a gene: 7. This CDR3 is built from 13 residues. The CDR3 here is CASSPDRAWGYTF. DNA for the CDR3: TGTGCCAGCAGCCCGGACAGGGCCTGGGGCTACACCTTC.

This chain uses TRBV10-3 with TRBJ1-2; 7 nucleotides align to TRBD1. Trimming at V came to 2 bases and at J to 5 bases, leaving 2 bases not matched to a gene. The CDR3 extends over 13 amino acids. CDR1 and CDR2 (germline): ENHRY, SYGVKD. The CDR3 region is CAISEGQDYGYTF. Written as DNA, the CDR3 is TGTGCCATCAGTGAGGGACAGGATTATGGCTACACCTTC.